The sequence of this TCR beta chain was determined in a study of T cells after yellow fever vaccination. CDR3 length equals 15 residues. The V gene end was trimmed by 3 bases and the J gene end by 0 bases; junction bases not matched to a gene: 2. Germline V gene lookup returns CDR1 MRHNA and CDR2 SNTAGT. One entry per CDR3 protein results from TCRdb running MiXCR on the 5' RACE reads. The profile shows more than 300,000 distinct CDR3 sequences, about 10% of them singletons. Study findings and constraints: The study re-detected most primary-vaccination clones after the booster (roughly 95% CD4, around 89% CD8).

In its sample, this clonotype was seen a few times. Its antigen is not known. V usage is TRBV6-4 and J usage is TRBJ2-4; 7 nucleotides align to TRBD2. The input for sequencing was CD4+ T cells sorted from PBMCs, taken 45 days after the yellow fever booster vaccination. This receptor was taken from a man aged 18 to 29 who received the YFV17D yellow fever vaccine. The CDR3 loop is CASSDPGGAKNIQYF. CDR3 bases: TGTGCCAGCAGTGATCCGGGAGGAGCCAAAAACATTCAGTACTTC.